This paragraph reports one T cell receptor (beta chain). V gave up 5 bases and J gave up 1 base, with 17 bases separating them. CDR1 and CDR2 (germline): SGHTA, FQGNSA. The CDR3 length is 16 residues. This entry is derived from a study of shared clonotypes between healthy human individuals. Sequencing used immunoSEQ multiplex PCR; TCRdb keeps in-frame clones, though not all of them. The sample holds under 600,000 clones, roughly 97% seen once. The chain joins TRBV7-2 to TRBJ1-1; possibly TRBD1 for D (5 bases). Specimen: naive CD4+ T cells sorted from blood. Subset: CD45RA+ positively selected. This TCR derives from a woman in her twenties or thirties in good health. The CDR3 sequence is CASSLGLARGNTEAFF. Written as DNA, the CDR3 is TGTGCCAGCAGCCTCGGCCTGGCTAGGGGGAACACTGAAGCTTTCTTT.